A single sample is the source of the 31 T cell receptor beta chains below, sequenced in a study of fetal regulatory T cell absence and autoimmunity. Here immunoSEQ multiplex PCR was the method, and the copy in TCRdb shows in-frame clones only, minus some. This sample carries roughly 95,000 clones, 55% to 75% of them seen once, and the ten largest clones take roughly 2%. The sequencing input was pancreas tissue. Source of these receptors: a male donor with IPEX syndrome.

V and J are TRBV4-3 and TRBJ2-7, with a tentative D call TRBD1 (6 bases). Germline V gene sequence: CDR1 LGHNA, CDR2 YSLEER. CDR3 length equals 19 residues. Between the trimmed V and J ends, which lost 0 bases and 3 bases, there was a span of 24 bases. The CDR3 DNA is TGCGCCAGCAGCCAAGATCTTACAGGCGGGCAGGGGAATGACTACGAGCAGTACTTC. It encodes CASSQDLTGGQGNDYEQYF.

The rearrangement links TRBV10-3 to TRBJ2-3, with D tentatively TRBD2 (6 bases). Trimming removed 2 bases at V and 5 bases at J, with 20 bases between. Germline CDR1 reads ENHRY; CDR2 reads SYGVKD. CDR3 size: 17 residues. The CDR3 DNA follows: TGTGCCATCAGTGAGACGTCTACTAGCCTCGGTGGAGATACGCAGTATTTT. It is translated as CAISETSTSLGGDTQYF.

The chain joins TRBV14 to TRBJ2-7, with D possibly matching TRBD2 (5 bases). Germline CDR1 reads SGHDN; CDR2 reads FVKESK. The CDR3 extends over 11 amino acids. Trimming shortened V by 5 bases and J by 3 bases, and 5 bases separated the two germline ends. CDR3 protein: CASSDYYEQYF. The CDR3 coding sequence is TGTGCCAGCAGCGACTACTACGAGCAGTACTTC.

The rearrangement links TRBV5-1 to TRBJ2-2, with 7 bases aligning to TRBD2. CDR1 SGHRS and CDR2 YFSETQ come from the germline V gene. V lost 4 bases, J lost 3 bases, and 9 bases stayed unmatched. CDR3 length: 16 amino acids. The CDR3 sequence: CASSPRAGTHTGELFF. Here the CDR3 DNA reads TGCGCCAGCAGCCCGAGAGCGGGAACCCACACCGGGGAGCTGTTTTTT.

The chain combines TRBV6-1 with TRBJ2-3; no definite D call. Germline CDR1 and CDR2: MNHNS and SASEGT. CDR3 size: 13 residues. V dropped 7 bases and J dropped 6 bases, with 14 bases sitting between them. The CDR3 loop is CASMPGWQDTQYF. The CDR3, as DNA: TGTGCCAGCATGCCTGGGTGGCAGGATACGCAGTATTTT.

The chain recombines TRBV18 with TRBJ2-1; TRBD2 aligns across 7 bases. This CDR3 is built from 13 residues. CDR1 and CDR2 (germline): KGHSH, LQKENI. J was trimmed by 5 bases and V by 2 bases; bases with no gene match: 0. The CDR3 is CASSPAGDNEQFF. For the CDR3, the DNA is TGTGCCAGCTCACCAGCGGGAGACAATGAGCAGTTCTTC.

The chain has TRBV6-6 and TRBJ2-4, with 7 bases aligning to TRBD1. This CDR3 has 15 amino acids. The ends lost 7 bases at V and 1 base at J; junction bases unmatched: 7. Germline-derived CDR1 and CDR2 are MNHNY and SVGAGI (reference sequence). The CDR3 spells CASTLTGIAKNIQYF. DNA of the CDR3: TGTGCCAGCACACTGACAGGGATCGCCAAAAACATTCAGTACTTC.

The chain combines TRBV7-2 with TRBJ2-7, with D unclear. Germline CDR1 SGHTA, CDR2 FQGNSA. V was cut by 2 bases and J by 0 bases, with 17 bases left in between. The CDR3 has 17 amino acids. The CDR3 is CASSLRYSAPLSYEQYF. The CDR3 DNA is TGTGCCAGCAGCTTAAGGTACTCCGCCCCCCTCTCCTACGAGCAGTACTTC.

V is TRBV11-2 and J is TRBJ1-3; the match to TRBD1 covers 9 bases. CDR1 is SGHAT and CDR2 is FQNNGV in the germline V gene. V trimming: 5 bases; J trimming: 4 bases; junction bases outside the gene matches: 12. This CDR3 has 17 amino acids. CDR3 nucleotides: TGTGCCAGCAGCCTACAGGGGGCCGAAATAGTAGGAAACACCATATATTTT. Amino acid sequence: CASSLQGAEIVGNTIYF.

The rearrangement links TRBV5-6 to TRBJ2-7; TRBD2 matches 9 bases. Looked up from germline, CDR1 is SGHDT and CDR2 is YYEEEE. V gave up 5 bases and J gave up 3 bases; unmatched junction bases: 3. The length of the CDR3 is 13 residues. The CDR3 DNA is TGTGCCAGCAGTTTTAGCGGGAGCTACGAGCAGTACTTC. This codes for CASSFSGSYEQYF.

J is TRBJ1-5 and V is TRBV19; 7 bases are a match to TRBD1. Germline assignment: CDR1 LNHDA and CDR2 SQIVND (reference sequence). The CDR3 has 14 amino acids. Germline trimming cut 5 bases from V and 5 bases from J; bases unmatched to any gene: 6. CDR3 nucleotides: TGTGCCAGTAGTCTCCACAGGGGATATCAGCCCCAGCATTTT. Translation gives CASSLHRGYQPQHF.

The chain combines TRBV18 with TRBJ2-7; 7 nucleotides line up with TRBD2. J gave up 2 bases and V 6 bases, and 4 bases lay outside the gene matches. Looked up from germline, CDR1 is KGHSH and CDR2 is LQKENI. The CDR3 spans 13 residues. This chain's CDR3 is CASSRTRTYEQYF. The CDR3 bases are TGTGCCAGCTCGCGGACTAGAACCTACGAGCAGTACTTC.

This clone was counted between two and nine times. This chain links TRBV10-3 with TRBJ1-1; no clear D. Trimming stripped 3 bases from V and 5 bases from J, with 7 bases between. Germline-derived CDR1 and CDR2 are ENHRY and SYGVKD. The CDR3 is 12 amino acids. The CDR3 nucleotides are TGTGCCATCAGTGACCGGGGTACTGAAGCTTTCTTT. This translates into CAISDRGTEAFF.

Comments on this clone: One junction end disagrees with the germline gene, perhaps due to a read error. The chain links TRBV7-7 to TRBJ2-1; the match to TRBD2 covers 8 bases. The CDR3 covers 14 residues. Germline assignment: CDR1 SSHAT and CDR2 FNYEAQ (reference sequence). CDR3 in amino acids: CASSLEAGVDEQFF. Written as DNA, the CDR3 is TGTGCTAGCAGCTTAGAAGCGGGGGTGGATGAGCAGTTCTTC.

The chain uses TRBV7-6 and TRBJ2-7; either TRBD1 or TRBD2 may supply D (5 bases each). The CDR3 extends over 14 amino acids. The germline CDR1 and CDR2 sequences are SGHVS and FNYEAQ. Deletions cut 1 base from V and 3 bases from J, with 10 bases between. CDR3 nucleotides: TGTGCCAGCAGCTTAGTGGGACCCGGCTACGAGCAGTACTTC. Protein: CASSLVGPGYEQYF.

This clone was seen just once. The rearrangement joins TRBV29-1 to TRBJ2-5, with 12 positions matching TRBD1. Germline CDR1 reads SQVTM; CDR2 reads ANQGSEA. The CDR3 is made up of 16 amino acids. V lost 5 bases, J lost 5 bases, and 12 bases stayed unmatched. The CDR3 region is CSVKPGQGASGETQYF. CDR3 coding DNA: TGCAGCGTTAAACCGGGACAGGGGGCTTCCGGGGAGACCCAGTACTTC.

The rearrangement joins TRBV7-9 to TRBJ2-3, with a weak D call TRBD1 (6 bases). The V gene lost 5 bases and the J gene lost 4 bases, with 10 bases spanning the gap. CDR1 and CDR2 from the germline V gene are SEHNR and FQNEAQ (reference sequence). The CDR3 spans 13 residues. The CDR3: CASSPGEPDTQYF. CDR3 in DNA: TGTGCCAGCAGCCCAGGGGAGCCAGATACGCAGTATTTT.

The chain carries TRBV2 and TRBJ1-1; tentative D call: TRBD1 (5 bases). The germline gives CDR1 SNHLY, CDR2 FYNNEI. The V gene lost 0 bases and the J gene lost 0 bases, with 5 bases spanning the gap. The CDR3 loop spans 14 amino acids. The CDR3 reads CASSEAGVNTEAFF. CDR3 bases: TGTGCCAGCAGTGAAGCAGGGGTGAACACTGAAGCTTTCTTT.

Here the CDR3 reads CAWSSSGLPNIQYF. The CDR3 DNA reads TGTGCCTGGAGTTCAAGCGGACTCCCAAACATTCAGTACTTC. This chain joins TRBV30 and TRBJ2-4; D is possibly TRBD2 (5 bases). Germline lookup yields CDR1 GTSNPN and CDR2 SVGIG (reference sequence). The germline V and J ends were trimmed by 2 bases and 6 bases, with 14 bases remaining between them. This CDR3 comprises 14 residues.

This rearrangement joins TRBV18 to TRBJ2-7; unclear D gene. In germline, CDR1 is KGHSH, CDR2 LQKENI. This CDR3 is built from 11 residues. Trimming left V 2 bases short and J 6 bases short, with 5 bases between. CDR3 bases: TGTGCCAGCTCACCAGGATTCGAGCAGTACTTC. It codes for CASSPGFEQYF.

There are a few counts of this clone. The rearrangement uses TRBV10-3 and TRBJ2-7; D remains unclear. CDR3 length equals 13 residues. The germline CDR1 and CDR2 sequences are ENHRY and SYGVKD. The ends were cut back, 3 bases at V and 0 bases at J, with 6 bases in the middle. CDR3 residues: CAISESVSYEQYF. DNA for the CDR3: TGTGCCATCAGTGAATCGGTCTCCTACGAGCAGTACTTC.

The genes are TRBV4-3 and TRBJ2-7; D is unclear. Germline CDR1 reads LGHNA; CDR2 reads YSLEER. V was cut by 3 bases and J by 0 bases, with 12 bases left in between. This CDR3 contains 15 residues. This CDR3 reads CASSQGRVSSYEQYF. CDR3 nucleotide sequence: TGCGCCAGCAGCCAGGGTCGGGTAAGCTCCTACGAGCAGTACTTC.

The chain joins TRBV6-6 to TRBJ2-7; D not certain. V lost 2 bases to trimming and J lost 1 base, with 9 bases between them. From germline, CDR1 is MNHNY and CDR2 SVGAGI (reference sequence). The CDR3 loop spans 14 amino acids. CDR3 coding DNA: TGTGCCAGCAGTTACGCTCAGGTTTCCTACGAGCAGTACTTC. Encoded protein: CASSYAQVSYEQYF.

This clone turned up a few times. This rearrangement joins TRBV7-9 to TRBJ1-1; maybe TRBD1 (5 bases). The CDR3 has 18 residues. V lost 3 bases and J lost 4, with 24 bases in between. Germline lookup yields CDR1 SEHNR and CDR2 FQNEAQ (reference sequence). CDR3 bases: TGTGCCAGCAGCTTTGGAAACCGGGGCCCGACACGGACCACTGAAGCTTTCTTT. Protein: CASSFGNRGPTRTTEAFF. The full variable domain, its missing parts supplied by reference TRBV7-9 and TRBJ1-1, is DTGVSQNPRHKITKRGQNVTFRCDPISEHNRLYWYRQTLGQGPEFLTYFQNEAQLEKSRLLSDRFSAERPKGSFSTLEIQRTEQGDSAMYLCASSFGNRGPTRTTEAFFGQGTRLTVV.

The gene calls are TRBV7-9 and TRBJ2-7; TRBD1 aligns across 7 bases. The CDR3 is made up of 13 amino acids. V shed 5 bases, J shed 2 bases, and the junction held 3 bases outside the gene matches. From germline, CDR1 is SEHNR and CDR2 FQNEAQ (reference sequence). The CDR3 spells CASSQQGPYEQYF. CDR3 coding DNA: TGTGCCAGCAGCCAACAGGGGCCCTACGAGCAGTACTTC.

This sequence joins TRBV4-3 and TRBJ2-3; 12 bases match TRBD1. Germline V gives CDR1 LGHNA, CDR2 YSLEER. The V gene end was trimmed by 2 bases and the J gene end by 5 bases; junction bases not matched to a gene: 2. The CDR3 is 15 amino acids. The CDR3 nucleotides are TGCGCCAGCAGCCAAAGGGACAGGGGGCAAGATACGCAGTATTTT. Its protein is CASSQRDRGQDTQYF.

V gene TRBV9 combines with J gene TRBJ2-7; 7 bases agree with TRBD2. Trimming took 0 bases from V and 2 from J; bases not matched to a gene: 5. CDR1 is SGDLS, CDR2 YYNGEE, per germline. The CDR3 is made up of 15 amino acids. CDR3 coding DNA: TGTGCCAGCAGCGTAGGAGCGGGGCTCACCTACGAGCAGTACTTC. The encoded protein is CASSVGAGLTYEQYF.

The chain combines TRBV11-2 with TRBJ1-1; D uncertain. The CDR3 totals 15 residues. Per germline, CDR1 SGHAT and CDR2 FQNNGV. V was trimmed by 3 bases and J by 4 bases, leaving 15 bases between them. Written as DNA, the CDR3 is TGTGCCAGCAGCTTCTCTCGGCGGGGTGGCACTGAAGCTTTCTTT. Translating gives CASSFSRRGGTEAFF.

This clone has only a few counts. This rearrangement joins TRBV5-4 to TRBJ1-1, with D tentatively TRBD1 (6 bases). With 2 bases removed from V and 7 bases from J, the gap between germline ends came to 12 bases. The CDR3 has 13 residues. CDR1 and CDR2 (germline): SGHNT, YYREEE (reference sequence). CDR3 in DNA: TGTGCCAGCAGCTTTCAGGGGTCTGGTGAAGCTTTCTTT. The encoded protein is CASSFQGSGEAFF.

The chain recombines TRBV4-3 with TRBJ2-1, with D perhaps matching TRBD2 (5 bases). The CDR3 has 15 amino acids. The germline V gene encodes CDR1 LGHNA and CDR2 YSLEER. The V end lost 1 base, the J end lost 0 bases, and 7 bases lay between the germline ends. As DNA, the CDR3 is TGCGCCAGCAGCCAAGGAGGGTTCTCCTACAATGAGCAGTTCTTC. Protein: CASSQGGFSYNEQFF.

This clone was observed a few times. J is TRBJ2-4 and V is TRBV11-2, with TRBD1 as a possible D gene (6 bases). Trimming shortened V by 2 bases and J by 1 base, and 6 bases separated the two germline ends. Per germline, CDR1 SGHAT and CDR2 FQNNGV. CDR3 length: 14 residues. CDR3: CASSLQGAKNIQYF. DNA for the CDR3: TGTGCCAGCAGCTTACAGGGGGCCAAAAACATTCAGTACTTC.